This T cell receptor beta chain was obtained from a study of OX40 agonist ivuxolimab in advanced cancers. Only in-frame clones appear in the TCRdb table, and some are missing; sequencing was by immunoSEQ multiplex PCR. The data contain tens of thousands of clones, around 90% of them singletons. The germline V gene has CDR1 MNHEY and CDR2 SVGAGI. This CDR3 comprises 11 residues. V was clipped by 4 bases and J by 9 bases, with 9 bases between them. The V gene is TRBV6-5, the J gene TRBJ1-1; D gene unclear. The sample consisted of CD4+ or CD8+ T cells sorted from blood, taken in a trial of the OX40 agonist ivuxolimab. The TCR was taken from an adult with an advanced solid tumor such as melanoma, head and neck, liver or kidney cancer. The CDR3: CASSSIDKAFF. The CDR3 DNA is TGTGCCAGCAGTTCCATAGATAAAGCTTTCTTT.